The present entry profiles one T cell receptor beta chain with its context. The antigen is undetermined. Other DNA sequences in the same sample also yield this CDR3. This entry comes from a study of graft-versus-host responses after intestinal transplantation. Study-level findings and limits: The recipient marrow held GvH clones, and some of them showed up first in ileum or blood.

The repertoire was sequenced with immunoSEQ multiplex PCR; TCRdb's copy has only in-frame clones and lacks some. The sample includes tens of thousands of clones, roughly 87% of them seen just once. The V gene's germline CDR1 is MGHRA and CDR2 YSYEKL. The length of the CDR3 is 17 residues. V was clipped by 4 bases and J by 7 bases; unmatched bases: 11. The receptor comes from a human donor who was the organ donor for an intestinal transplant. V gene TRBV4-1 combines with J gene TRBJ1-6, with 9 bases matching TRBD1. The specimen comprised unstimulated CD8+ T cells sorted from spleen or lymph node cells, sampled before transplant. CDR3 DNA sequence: TGCGCCAGCAGCCCGCCGAAATTGGGGACAGGGAATTCACCCCTCCACTTT. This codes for CASSPPKLGTGNSPLHF.